Below are 15 T cell receptor beta chains sequenced from a single sample in a study of cytomegalovirus exposure and HLA in healthy donors. The PCR contained 60 Vbeta and 13 Jbeta primers. Only in-frame clones appear in the TCRdb table, and some are missing; sequencing was by immunoSEQ multiplex PCR. The data hold about 98,000 clones, with under 75% observed a single time. Sequencing was performed on PBMCs. These receptors were taken from a female donor in good health and CMV-seronegative.

This clone occurred once. The V call is TRBV19, the J call TRBJ1-5, with a weak D call TRBD1 (5 bases). Germline values: CDR1 LNHDA, CDR2 SQIVND (reference sequence). The length of the CDR3 is 19 residues. The ends were cut back, 10 bases at V and 2 bases at J, with 30 bases in the middle. CDR3 sequence (DNA): TGTGCCACCTCCCATGGGACGGGGGTGCCCGGATGGGGCAATCAGCCCCAGCATTTT. Its translation: CATSHGTGVPGWGNQPQHF.

The chain is built from TRBV1 and TRBJ2-3; the listed D gene, TRBD2, was not tested against the DNA. TRBV1 has pseudogene status. The CDR3 is made up of 19 amino acids. The CDR3 sequence is CTSSQDMASGRWVKDTQYF. CDR3 DNA: TGCACCAGCAGCCAAGATATGGCTAGCGGGAGGTGGGTGAAAGATACGCAGTATTTT.

The J gene is TRBJ1-2, the V gene TRBV6-4; D ambiguous. Germline V CDR1 and CDR2: MRHNA, SNTAGT. The ends were cut back, 6 bases at V and 0 bases at J, with 11 bases in the middle. This CDR3 contains 14 residues. In nucleotides, the CDR3 is TGTGCCAGCAGAACCCGAGGGCCTAACTATGGCTACACCTTC. Translating gives CASRTRGPNYGYTF.

The CDR3 sequence is CASSQGPGPYEQYF. The CDR3, as DNA: TGTGCCAGCAGCCAAGGTCCAGGGCCCTACGAGCAGTACTTC. The chain links TRBV14 to TRBJ2-7; D might be TRBD1 (5 bases). Germline V lookup: CDR1 SGHDN, CDR2 FVKESK. The CDR3 has 14 residues. The V gene lost 1 base and the J gene lost 2 bases, with 9 bases spanning the gap. The whole variable domain, remainder taken from reference TRBV14 and TRBJ2-7, is EAGVTQFPSHSVIEKGQTVTLRCDPISGHDNLYWYRRVMGKEIKFLLHFVKESKQDESGMPNNRFLAERTGGTYSTLKVQPAELEDSGVYFCASSQGPGPYEQYFGPGTRLTVT.

The chain combines TRBV10-3 with TRBJ2-3; 12 positions agree with TRBD2. Germline loops: CDR1 ENHRY, CDR2 SYGVKD. V shed 10 bases, J shed 6 bases, and the junction held 11 bases outside the gene matches. CDR3 size: 15 residues. The CDR3: CATHQTSGGDDTQYF. The CDR3 bases are TGTGCCACCCACCAGACTAGCGGGGGAGACGATACGCAGTATTTT.

The gene calls are TRBV28 and TRBJ2-1; 11 nucleotides line up with TRBD2. With V trimmed by 3 bases and J by 6 bases, 13 bases remained unmatched. CDR1 MDHEN and CDR2 SYDVKM come from the germline V gene. The CDR3 is made up of 18 amino acids. This chain's CDR3 is CASSLGLAGGASGNEQFF. The DNA for the CDR3 is TGTGCCAGCAGTTTGGGGCTAGCGGGAGGAGCTTCCGGCAATGAGCAGTTCTTC. The full variable domain, in which reference TRBV28 and TRBJ2-1 provide the parts outside the CDR3, is DVKVTQSSRYLVKRTGEKVFLECVQDMDHENMFWYRQDPGLGLRLIYFSYDVKMKEKGDIPEGYSVSREKKERFSLILESASTNQTSMYLCASSLGLAGGASGNEQFFGPGTRLTVL.

The chain recombines TRBV7-2 with TRBJ2-1; 7 nucleotides align to TRBD2. The germline CDR1 and CDR2 sequences are SGHTA and FQGNSA. This CDR3 spans 17 amino acids. Losses at the gene ends were 1 base for V and 7 bases for J; bases not matched to a gene: 13. The CDR3 nucleotides read TGTGCCAGCAGCTTAGAAGAGGGCGGGAGTGACGGGAATGAGCAGTTCTTC. Its translation: CASSLEEGGSDGNEQFF.

This clone was recorded at least ten times. The chain employs TRBV4-1 and TRBJ1-1; no definite D call. The CDR3 sequence is 13 residues long. V lost 4 bases, J lost 10 bases, and 16 bases lay in between. Germline V gene sequence: CDR1 MGHRA, CDR2 YSYEKL. The DNA for the CDR3 is TGCGCCAGCAGCCTAGACCAGGATAGTCGAGCTTTCTTT. Protein sequence: CASSLDQDSRAFF.

The rearrangement joins TRBV28 to TRBJ2-5; no firm D call. Trimming removed 5 bases from V and 2 bases from J, with 6 bases in between. CDR1 MDHEN and CDR2 SYDVKM come from the germline V gene. The CDR3 covers 12 residues. The CDR3 here is CASSLLQETQYF. In DNA form, the CDR3 reads TGTGCCAGCAGTCTCCTACAAGAGACCCAGTACTTC.

The rearrangement uses TRBV28 and TRBJ1-4; 10 nucleotides match TRBD1. This CDR3 is 15 amino acids long. CDR1 and CDR2 from the germline V gene are MDHEN and SYDVKM. After removal of 1 base from V and 10 bases from J, the junction contained 6 bases not matched to a gene. The CDR3 protein is CASSLLGQGRGKLFF. Here the CDR3 DNA reads TGTGCCAGCAGTTTATTGGGACAGGGGAGAGGAAAACTGTTTTTT.

J is TRBJ1-5 and V is TRBV2, with TRBD1 as a possible D gene (6 bases). V was clipped by 8 bases and J by 4 bases, with 9 bases between them. The CDR3 runs 12 residues. Per germline, CDR1 SNHLY and CDR2 FYNNEI. CDR3 bases: TGTGCCAGCCGGACAGATAATCAGCCCCAGCATTTT. It codes for CASRTDNQPQHF.

This chain connects TRBV23-1 to TRBJ1-1; a weak D match, TRBD1 (5 bases). TRBV23-1 falls under the ORF class, with uncertain function. V lost 1 base and J 1 base, leaving 13 bases between the germline ends. CDR3 length equals 16 residues. CDR3 protein: CASSQLAGAGNTEAFF. The CDR3, as DNA: TGCGCCAGCAGTCAATTGGCTGGGGCCGGGAACACTGAAGCTTTCTTT.

The V and J genes are TRBV4-2 and TRBJ2-3, with D perhaps TRBD2 (5 bases). V dropped 2 bases and J dropped 0 bases, with 9 bases sitting between them. This CDR3 is built from 15 residues. Germline V gives CDR1 LGHNA, CDR2 YNFKEQ. The CDR3 nucleotides are TGTGCCAGCAGCCAATCGCGGACTAGCACAGATACGCAGTATTTT. Residues: CASSQSRTSTDTQYF.

This clone was seen more than once but under ten times. This sequence joins TRBV7-2 and TRBJ1-1; D gene ambiguous. The CDR3 runs to 12 residues. Trimming stripped 3 bases from V and 6 bases from J, with 8 bases between. The germline gives CDR1 SGHTA, CDR2 FQGNSA. CDR3 nucleotide sequence: TGTGCCAGCAGCTTCAGTTCCCCTGAAGCTTTCTTT. Protein product: CASSFSSPEAFF.

The V call is TRBV7-2, the J call TRBJ2-5; no clear D. The CDR3 sequence is 15 residues long. V dropped 2 bases and J dropped 1 base, with 11 bases sitting between them. Germline loops: CDR1 SGHTA, CDR2 FQGNSA. CDR3 nucleotide sequence: TGTGCCAGCAGCTTATTGGGCGCAATCCAAGAGACCCAGTACTTC. This sequence encodes CASSLLGAIQETQYF.